This TCR beta chain was sequenced for a study of blood T cell repertoires in COVID-19. The CDR3 is made up of 14 amino acids. V was pared by 0 bases and J by 9 bases, with 11 bases between. Germline lookup yields CDR1 KGHDR and CDR2 SFDVKD. Clones were read by immunoSEQ multiplex PCR, and TCRdb kept only the in-frame ones, dropping some. The data show hundreds of thousands of clones, 80% to 90% seen once. This clone was found once. What was sequenced was peripheral blood. The chain couples TRBV24-1 to TRBJ2-1, with D perhaps matching TRBD2 (5 bases). The clonotype was recovered from a woman between 25 and 40 years old with COVID-19, enrolled during active disease. The CDR3 is CATSDLTGKGEQFF. Written as DNA, the CDR3 is TGTGCCACCAGTGATTTGACGGGAAAAGGTGAGCAGTTCTTC.